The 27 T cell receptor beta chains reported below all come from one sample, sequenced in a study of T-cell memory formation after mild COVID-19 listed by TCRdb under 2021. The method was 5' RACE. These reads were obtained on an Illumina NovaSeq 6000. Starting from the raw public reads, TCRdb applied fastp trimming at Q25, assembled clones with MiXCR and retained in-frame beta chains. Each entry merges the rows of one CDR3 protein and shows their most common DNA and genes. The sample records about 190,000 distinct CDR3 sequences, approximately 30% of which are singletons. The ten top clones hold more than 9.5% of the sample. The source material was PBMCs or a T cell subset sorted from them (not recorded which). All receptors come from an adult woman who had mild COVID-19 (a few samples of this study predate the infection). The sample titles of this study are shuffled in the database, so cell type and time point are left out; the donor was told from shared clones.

The CDR3 DNA sequence: TGTGCCAGCAGTTTCTCTAGCGGGGGAAACACAGATACGCAGTATTTT. This sequence encodes CASSFSSGGNTDTQYF. This rearrangement joins TRBV7-9 to TRBJ2-3, with 10 positions matching TRBD2. V shed 6 bases and J 2 bases; nucleotides not matched to a gene: 8. The CDR3 has 16 residues. Germline V gives CDR1 SEHNR, CDR2 FQNEAQ (reference sequence). The complete variable domain, with remaining parts taken from reference TRBV7-9 and TRBJ2-3, reads DTGVSQNPRHKITKRGQNVTFRCDPISEHNRLYWYRQTLGQGPEFLTYFQNEAQLEKSRLLSDRFSAERPKGSFSTLEIQRTEQGDSAMYLCASSFSSGGNTDTQYFGPGTRLTVL.

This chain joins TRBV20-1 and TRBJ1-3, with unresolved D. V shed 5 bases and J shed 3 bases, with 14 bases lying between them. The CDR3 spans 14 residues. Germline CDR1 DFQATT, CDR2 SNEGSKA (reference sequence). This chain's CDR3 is CSAPGRGVGNTIYF. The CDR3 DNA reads TGCAGTGCTCCCGGGCGCGGGGTTGGAAACACCATATATTTT.

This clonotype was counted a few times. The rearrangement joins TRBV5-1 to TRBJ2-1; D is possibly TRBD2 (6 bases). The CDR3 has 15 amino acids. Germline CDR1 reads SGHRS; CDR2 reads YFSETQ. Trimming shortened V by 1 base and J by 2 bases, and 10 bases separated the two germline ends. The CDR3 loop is CASSLFREPYNEQFF. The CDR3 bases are TGCGCCAGCAGCTTGTTCCGGGAGCCCTACAATGAGCAGTTCTTC.

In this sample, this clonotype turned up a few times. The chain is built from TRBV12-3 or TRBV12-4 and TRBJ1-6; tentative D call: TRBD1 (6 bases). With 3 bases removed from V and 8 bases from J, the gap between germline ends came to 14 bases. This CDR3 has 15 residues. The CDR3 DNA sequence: TGTGCCAGCAGTTTTACAGGGTTTATTGATTCACCCCTCCACTTT. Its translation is CASSFTGFIDSPLHF.

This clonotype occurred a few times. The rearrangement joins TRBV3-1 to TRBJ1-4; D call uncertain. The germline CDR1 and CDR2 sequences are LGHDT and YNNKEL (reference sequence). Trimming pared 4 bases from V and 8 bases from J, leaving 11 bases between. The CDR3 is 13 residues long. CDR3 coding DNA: TGTGCCAGCAGCCGAGAACATGGCGAAAAACTGTTTTTT. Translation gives CASSREHGEKLFF.

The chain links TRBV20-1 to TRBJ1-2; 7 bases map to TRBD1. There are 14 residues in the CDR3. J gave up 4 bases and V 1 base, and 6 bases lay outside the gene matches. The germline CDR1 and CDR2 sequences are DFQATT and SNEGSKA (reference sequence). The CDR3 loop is CSARVGTEIYGYTF. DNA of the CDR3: TGCAGTGCTAGAGTTGGGACAGAAATCTATGGCTACACCTTC.

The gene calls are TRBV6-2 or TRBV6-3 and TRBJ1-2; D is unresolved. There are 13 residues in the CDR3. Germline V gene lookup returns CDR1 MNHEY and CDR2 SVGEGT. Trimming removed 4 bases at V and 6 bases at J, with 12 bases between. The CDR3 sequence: CASSSWRPNGYTF. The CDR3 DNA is TGTGCCAGCAGTTCCTGGAGACCAAATGGCTACACCTTC.

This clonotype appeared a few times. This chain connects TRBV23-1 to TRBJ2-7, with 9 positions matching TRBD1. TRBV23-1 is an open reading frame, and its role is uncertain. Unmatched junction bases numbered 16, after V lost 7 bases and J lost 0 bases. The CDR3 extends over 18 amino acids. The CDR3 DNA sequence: TGCGCCAGCACCTTCCCGGGACAGGGTTGGAGGAACTCCTACGAGCAGTACTTC. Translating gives CASTFPGQGWRNSYEQYF.

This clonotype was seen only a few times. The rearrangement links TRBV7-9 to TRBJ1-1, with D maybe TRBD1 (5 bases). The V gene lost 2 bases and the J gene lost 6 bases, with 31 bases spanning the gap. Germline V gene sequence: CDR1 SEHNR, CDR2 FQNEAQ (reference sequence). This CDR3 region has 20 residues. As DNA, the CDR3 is TGTGCCAGCAGCTTAATCCCAGCAACCAGAGACAGTTTCTCAGGAGCTGAAGCTTTCTTT. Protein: CASSLIPATRDSFSGAEAFF.

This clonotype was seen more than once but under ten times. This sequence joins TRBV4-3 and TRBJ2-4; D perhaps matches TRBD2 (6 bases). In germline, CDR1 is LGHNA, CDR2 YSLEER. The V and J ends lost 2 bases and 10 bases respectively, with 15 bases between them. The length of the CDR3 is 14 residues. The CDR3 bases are TGCGCCAGCAGCCAAACTCTGCCAGGGACTATTCAGTACTTC. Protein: CASSQTLPGTIQYF.

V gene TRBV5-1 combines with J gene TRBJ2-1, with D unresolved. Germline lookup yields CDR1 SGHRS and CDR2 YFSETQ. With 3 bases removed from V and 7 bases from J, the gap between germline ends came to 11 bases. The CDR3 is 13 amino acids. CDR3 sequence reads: CASSSPEMNEQFF. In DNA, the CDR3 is TGCGCCAGCAGCTCCCCGGAGATGAATGAGCAGTTCTTC. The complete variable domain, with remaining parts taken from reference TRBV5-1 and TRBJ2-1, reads KAGVTQTPRYLIKTRGQQVTLSCSPISGHRSVSWYQQTPGQGLQFLFEYFSETQRNKGNFPGRFSGRQFSNSRSEMNVSTLELGDSALYLCASSSPEMNEQFFGPGTRLTVL.

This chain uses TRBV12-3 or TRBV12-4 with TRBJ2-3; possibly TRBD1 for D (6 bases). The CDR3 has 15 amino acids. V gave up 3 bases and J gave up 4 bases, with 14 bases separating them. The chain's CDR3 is CASSFGRGAPDTQYF. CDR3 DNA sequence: TGTGCCAGCAGTTTTGGCAGGGGCGCCCCAGATACGCAGTATTTT.

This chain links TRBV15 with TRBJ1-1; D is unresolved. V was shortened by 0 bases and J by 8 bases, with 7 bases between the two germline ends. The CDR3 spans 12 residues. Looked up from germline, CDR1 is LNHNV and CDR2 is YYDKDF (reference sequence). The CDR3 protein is CATSRDLREAFF. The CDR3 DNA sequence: TGTGCCACCAGCAGAGATCTAAGGGAAGCTTTCTTT. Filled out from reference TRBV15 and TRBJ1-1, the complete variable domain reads DAMVIQNPRYQVTQFGKPVTLSCSQTLNHNVMYWYQQKSSQAPKLLFHYYDKDFNNEADTPDNFQSRRPNTSFCFLDIRSPGLGDTAMYLCATSRDLREAFFGQGTRLTVV.

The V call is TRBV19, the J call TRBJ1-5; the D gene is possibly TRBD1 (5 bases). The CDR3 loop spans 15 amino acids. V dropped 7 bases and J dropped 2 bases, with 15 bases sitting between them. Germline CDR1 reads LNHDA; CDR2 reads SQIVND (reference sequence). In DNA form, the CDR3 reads TGTGCCAGTACTTTCAATCTCAGGGGCAATCAGCCCCAGCATTTT. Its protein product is CASTFNLRGNQPQHF.

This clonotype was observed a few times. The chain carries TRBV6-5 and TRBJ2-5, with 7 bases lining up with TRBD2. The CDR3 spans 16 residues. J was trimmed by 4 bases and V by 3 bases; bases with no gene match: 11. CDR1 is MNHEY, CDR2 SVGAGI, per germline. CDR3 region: CASSYVPSGGIETQYF. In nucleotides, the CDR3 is TGTGCCAGCAGTTATGTGCCCTCGGGGGGAATAGAGACCCAGTACTTC.

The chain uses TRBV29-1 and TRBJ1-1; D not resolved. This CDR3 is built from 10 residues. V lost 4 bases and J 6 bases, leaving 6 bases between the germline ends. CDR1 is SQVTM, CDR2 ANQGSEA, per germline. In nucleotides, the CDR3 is TGCAGCGTTGGGGATCCTGAAGCTTTCTTT. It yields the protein CSVGDPEAFF.

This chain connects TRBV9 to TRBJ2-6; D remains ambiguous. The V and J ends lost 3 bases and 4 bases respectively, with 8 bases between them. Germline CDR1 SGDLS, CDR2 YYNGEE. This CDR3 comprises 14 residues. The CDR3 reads CASSGPRGANVLTF. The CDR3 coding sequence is TGTGCCAGCAGCGGACCGCGAGGGGCCAACGTCCTGACTTTC.

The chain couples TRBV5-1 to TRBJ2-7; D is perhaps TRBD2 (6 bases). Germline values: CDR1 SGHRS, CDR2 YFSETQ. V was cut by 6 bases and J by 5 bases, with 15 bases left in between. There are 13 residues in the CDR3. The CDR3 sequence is CASKDYPMDEQYF. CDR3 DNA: TGCGCCAGCAAGGACTACCCTATGGACGAGCAGTACTTC.

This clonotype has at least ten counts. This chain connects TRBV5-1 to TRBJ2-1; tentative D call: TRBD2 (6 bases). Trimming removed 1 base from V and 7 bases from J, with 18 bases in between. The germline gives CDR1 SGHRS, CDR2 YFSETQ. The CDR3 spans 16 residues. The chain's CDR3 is CASSLSPLAVQNEQFF. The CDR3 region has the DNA TGCGCCAGCAGCTTGAGTCCTTTAGCGGTCCAGAATGAGCAGTTCTTC.

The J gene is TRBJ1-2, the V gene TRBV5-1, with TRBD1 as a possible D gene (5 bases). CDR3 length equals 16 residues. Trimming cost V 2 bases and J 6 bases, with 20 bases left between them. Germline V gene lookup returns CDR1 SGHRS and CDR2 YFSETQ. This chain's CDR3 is CASSFGSSGGDHGYTF. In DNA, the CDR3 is TGCGCCAGCAGCTTTGGTTCGTCCGGGGGAGATCATGGCTACACCTTC.

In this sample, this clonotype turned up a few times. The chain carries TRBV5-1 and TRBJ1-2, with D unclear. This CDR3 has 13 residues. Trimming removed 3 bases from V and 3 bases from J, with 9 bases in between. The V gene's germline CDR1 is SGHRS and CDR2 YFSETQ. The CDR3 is CASSSTGDYGYTF. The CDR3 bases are TGCGCCAGCAGCTCGACTGGGGACTATGGCTACACCTTC.

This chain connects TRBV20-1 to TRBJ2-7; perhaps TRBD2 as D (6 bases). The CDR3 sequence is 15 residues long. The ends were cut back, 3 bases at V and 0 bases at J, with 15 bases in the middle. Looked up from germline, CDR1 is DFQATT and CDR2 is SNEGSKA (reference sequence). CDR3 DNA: TGCAGTGCTAGGGCGAGCGGGCTAAGCTCCTACGAGCAGTACTTC. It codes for CSARASGLSSYEQYF.

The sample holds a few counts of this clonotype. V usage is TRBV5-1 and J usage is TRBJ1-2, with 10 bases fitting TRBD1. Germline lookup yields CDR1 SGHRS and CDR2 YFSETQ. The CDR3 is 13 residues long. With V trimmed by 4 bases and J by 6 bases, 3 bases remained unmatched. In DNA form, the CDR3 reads TGCGCCAGCAGCAGGGGACAGGGGCATGGCTACACCTTC. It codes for CASSRGQGHGYTF.

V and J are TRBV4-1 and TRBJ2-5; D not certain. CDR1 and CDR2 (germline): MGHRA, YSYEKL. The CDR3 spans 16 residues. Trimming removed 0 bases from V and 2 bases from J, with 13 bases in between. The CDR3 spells CASSQDGVAPQETQYF. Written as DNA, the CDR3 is TGCGCCAGCAGCCAAGATGGAGTGGCACCTCAAGAGACCCAGTACTTC.

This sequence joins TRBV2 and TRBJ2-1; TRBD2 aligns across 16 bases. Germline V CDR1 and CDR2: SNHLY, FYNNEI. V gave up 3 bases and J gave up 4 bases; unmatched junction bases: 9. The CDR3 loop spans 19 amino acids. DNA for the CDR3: TGTGCCAGCAGTGAGGGACTAGCGGGAGGGCGTCCAGCTTACAATGAGCAGTTCTTC. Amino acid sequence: CASSEGLAGGRPAYNEQFF. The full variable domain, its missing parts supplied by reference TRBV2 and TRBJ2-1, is EPEVTQTPSHQVTQMGQEVILRCVPISNHLYFYWYRQILGQKVEFLVSFYNNEISEKSEIFDDQFSVERPDGSNFTLKIRSTKLEDSAMYFCASSEGLAGGRPAYNEQFFGPGTRLTVL.

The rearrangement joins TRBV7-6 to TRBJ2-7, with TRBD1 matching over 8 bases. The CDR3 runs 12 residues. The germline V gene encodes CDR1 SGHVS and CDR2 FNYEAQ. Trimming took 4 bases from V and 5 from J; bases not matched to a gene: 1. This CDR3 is CASSSTGDEQYF. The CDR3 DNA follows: TGTGCCAGCAGCTCGACAGGGGACGAGCAGTACTTC.

The CDR3 sequence is CASSVGQGSGYEQYF. DNA for the CDR3: TGTGCCAGCAGCGTAGGACAGGGGAGTGGGTACGAGCAGTACTTC. V usage is TRBV9 and J usage is TRBJ2-7, with TRBD1 identical over 8 bases. Germline V gives CDR1 SGDLS, CDR2 YYNGEE. The V and J ends lost 0 bases and 4 bases, in that order; junction bases with no gene match: 6. CDR3 length: 15 residues.